This T cell receptor (beta chain) was sequenced in a study of T-cell memory formation after mild COVID-19. About the study: Each donor largely had its own TCR clusters. Points from the study as a whole: Certain responding clones were present in pre-infection memory, suggesting participation of cross-reactive memory. Those CD4+ clones that contracted were mainly in CM and EM (CD8+ ones in EMRA).

For this clonotype: Its specificity is not known.

Barcoded TCR alpha and TCR beta cDNA libraries with UMIs came from 5'RACE using constant-segment primers. TCRdb reanalysed the 5' RACE reads using MiXCR and keeps one entry per CDR3 protein. This sample has around 200,000 distinct CDR3 sequences, with approximately 30% found just once. V lost 2 bases, J lost 0 bases, and 11 bases lay in between. From germline, CDR1 is MNHEY and CDR2 SVGEGT. This CDR3 contains 17 residues. This receptor was identified in an adult woman who had mild COVID-19 (a few samples of this study predate the infection). Cell type and time point are not known. Sequenced input: PBMCs or a T cell subset sorted from them (not recorded which). The chain couples TRBV6-2 or TRBV6-3 to TRBJ2-6, with D possibly being TRBD1 (6 bases). The CDR3 sequence is CASSYVGAHSGANVLTF. The CDR3 DNA reads as TGTGCCAGCAGTTACGTGGGGGCTCACTCTGGGGCCAACGTCCTGACTTTC.